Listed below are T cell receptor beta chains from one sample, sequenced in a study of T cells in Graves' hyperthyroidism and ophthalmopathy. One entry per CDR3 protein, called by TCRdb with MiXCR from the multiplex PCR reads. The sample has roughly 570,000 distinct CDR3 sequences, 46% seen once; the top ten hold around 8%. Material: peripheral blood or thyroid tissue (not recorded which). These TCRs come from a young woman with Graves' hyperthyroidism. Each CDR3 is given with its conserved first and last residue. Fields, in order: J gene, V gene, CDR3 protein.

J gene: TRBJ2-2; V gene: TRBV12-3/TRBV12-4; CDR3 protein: CASSPWVANTGELFF
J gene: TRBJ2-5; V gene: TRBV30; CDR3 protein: CAWSLGLAGGPETQYF
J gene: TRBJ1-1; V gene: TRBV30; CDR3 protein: CAWATEVHIKGAFF
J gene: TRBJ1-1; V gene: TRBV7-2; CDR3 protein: CASSRRQGIVTEAFF
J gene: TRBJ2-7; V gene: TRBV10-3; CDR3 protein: CAISESRVTYEQYF
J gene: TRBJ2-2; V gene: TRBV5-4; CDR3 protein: CASSGGQVSTGELFF
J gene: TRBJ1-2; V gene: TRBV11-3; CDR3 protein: CASSTQGFDYGYTF
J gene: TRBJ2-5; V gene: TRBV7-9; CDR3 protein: CASSFGGRAGETQYF
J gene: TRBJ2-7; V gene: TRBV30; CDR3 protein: CAWSVIYEQYF
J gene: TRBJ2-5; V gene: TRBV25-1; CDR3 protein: CASSPYLAEESQYF
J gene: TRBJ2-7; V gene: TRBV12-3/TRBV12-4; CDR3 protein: CASSPERGKNEQYF
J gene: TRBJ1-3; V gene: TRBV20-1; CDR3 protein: CSARTGNTIYF
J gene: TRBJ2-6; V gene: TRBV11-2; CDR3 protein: CASSRIRRANSGANVLTF
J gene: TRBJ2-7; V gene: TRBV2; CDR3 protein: CASNGLAGGAYEQYF
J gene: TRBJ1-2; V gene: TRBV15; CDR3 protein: CATSRTLADNYGYTF
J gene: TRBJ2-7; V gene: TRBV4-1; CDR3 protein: CASSQLQTTYEQYF
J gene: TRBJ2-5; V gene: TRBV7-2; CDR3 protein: CASSLGWRETQYF
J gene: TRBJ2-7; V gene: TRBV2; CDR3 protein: CASSLTGGNAYEQYF
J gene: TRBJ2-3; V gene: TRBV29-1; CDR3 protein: CSVVVATSDTQYF
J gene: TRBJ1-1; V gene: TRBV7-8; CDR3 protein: CASSLTRQGINTEAFF
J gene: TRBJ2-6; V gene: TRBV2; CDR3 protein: CASRSGVFSGANVLTF
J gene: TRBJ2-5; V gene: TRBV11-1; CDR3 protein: CTSSLKLQETQYF
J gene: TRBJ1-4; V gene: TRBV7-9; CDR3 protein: CASSLRTSTNEKLFF
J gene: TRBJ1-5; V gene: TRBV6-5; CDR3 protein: CASSLRTGGNEHF
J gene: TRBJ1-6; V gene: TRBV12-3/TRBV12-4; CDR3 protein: CASSEQGPDSPLHF
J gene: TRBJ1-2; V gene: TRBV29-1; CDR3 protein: CSARRNYGYTF
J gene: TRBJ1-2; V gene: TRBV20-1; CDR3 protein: CSASAQQGARGNGYTF
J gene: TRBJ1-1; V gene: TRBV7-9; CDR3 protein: CASSSDLSTEAFF
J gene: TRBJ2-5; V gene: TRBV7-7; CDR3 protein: CARGDSLAETQYF
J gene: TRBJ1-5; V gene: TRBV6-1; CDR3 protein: CASSEALGLDQPQHF
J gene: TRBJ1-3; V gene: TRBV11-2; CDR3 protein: CASSFIRDKGGNTIYF
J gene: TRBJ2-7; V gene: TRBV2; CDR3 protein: CASSEASGSYEQYF
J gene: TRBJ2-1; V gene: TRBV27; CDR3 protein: CASSLAAGGRLYNEQFF
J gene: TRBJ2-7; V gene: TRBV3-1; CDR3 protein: CASSQDPREGYEQYF
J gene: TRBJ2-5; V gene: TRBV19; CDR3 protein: CASSTGQALRETQYF